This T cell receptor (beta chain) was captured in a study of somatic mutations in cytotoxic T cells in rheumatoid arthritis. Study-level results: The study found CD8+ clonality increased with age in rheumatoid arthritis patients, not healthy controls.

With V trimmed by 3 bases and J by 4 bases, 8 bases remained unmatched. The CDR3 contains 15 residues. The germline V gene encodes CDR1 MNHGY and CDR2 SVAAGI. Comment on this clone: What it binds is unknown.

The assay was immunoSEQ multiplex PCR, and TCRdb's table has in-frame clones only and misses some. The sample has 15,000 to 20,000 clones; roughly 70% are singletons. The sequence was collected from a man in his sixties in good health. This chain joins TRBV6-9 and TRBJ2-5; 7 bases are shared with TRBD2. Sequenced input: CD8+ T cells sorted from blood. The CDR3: CASSYLGASGETQYF. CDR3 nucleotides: TGTGCCAGCAGTTACCTTGGGGCTAGCGGAGAGACCCAGTACTTC.